This is a list of T cell receptor beta chains from one sample in a study of PD-1 blockade in classical Hodgkin lymphoma. Some clones are missing from TCRdb's copy, which holds only in-frame ones; the method was immunoSEQ multiplex PCR. The repertoire has 35,000 to 50,000 clones, around two thirds of them found once; the top ten carry approximately 3%. Specimen: peripheral blood mononuclear cells (PBMCs), collected before the fourth cycle of nivolumab. Every receptor here comes from a human donor with classical Hodgkin lymphoma. Each CDR3 is given with its conserved first and last residue. A D gene is named only where the DNA matches it firmly. Clone size is not always given. Where it is, it says once, few, many or a class for expanded clones.

j_call: TRBJ2-7; d_call: .; clone_size: .; v_call: TRBV6-5; cdr3_nt: TGTGCCAGCAGTTACCTGAACAGGGTTTCCTACGAGCAGTACTTC; cdr3_aa: CASSYLNRVSYEQYF
j_call: TRBJ2-2; d_call: .; clone_size: .; v_call: TRBV4-3; cdr3_nt: TGCGCCAGCAGCCAAGCAGGGACCACCGGGGAGCTGTTTTTT; cdr3_aa: CASSQAGTTGELFF
j_call: TRBJ2-7; d_call: .; clone_size: .; v_call: TRBV11-2; cdr3_nt: TGTGCCAGCAGCTCGAGCGGTAGGCGCTACGAGCAGTACTTC; cdr3_aa: CASSSSGRRYEQYF
j_call: TRBJ1-1; d_call: .; clone_size: few; v_call: TRBV6-5; cdr3_nt: TGTGCCAGCAGCCATATCGACACTGAAGCTTTCTTT; cdr3_aa: CASSHIDTEAFF
j_call: TRBJ1-6; d_call: .; clone_size: few; v_call: TRBV10-1; cdr3_nt: TGCGCCCGAAAGGTAGGGACGGATAATTCACCCCTCCACTTT; cdr3_aa: CARKVGTDNSPLHF
j_call: TRBJ1-2; d_call: TRBD1; clone_size: many; v_call: TRBV29-1; cdr3_nt: TGCAGCGCAACAGGGGGCGATCCCTATGGCTACACCTTC; cdr3_aa: CSATGGDPYGYTF
j_call: TRBJ2-1; d_call: .; clone_size: many; v_call: TRBV9; cdr3_nt: TGTGCCAGCACAGATGGTCCCTACAATGAGCAGTTCTTC; cdr3_aa: CASTDGPYNEQFF
j_call: TRBJ1-4; d_call: .; clone_size: .; v_call: TRBV5-1; cdr3_nt: TGCGCCAGCAGCATTCGGACACGTAATGAAAAACTGTTTTTT; cdr3_aa: CASSIRTRNEKLFF
j_call: TRBJ2-1; d_call: .; clone_size: .; v_call: TRBV10-3; cdr3_nt: TGTGCCATCAGTGAGTCGACAAGGCAGGTCGGTGAGCAGTTCTTC; cdr3_aa: CAISESTRQVGEQFF
j_call: TRBJ2-3; d_call: .; clone_size: once; v_call: TRBV9; cdr3_nt: TGTGCCAGCAGCGTAGGGAGTCGCACAGATACGCAGTATTTT; cdr3_aa: CASSVGSRTDTQYF
j_call: TRBJ2-7; d_call: .; clone_size: .; v_call: TRBV6-1; cdr3_nt: TGTGCCAGCAGTGAAGGGGCGGGGCCGTACTTC; cdr3_aa: CASSEGAGPYF
j_call: TRBJ2-2; d_call: .; clone_size: .; v_call: TRBV19; cdr3_nt: TGTGCCAGTAGTATAGGGCCCACAGGGGAGCTGTTTTTT; cdr3_aa: CASSIGPTGELFF
j_call: TRBJ2-7; d_call: .; clone_size: .; v_call: TRBV28; cdr3_nt: TGTGCCAGCAGTTCCCCCATAGAGGGGAGCCTCTCCTACGAGCAGTACTTC; cdr3_aa: CASSSPIEGSLSYEQYF
j_call: TRBJ2-1; d_call: .; clone_size: few; v_call: TRBV11-3; cdr3_nt: TGTGCCAGCAGCTTAGATGGAGGGGATGATGAGCAGTTCTTC; cdr3_aa: CASSLDGGDDEQFF
j_call: TRBJ2-4; d_call: TRBD1; clone_size: .; v_call: TRBV18; cdr3_nt: TGTGCCAGCTCACCTATGGAGGGACAGGTCATTCAGTACTTC; cdr3_aa: CASSPMEGQVIQYF
j_call: TRBJ1-6; d_call: .; clone_size: .; v_call: TRBV19; cdr3_nt: TGTGCCAGTAGTATAGAGGAGGGGACACCCCTCCACTTT; cdr3_aa: CASSIEEGTPLHF
j_call: TRBJ2-7; d_call: .; clone_size: few; v_call: TRBV11-2; cdr3_nt: TGTGCCAGCAGCTTAGCGCTGGCGGCCCACGAGCAGTACTTC; cdr3_aa: CASSLALAAHEQYF
j_call: TRBJ1-2; d_call: .; clone_size: .; v_call: TRBV6-1; cdr3_nt: TGTGCCAGCAGTGAACAGGCAAAAGGTTATGGCTACACCTTC; cdr3_aa: CASSEQAKGYGYTF
j_call: TRBJ1-1; d_call: .; clone_size: .; v_call: TRBV7-9; cdr3_nt: TGTGCCAGCAGCTTAGAGGTTTTACAGGGAGAGGTTTTCTTT; cdr3_aa: CASSLEVLQGEVFF
j_call: TRBJ1-6; d_call: .; clone_size: .; v_call: TRBV30; cdr3_nt: TGTGCCTGGAGCGCTGAGGACTGGAGCTCCTATAATTCACCCCTCCACTTT; cdr3_aa: CAWSAEDWSSYNSPLHF
j_call: TRBJ1-5; d_call: TRBD1; clone_size: .; v_call: TRBV7-2; cdr3_nt: TGTGCCAGCAGCAGAGTGGACAGGCAAAATCAGCCCCAGCATTTT; cdr3_aa: CASSRVDRQNQPQHF
j_call: TRBJ2-1; d_call: .; clone_size: .; v_call: TRBV7-9; cdr3_nt: TGTGCCAGCAGCTTCGGGAGCGGGTCCTACAATGAGCAGTTCTTC; cdr3_aa: CASSFGSGSYNEQFF
j_call: TRBJ1-4; d_call: .; clone_size: .; v_call: TRBV18; cdr3_nt: TGTGCCAGCTCGCTACAGGCTTCTTTACATGAAAAACTGTTTTTT; cdr3_aa: CASSLQASLHEKLFF
j_call: TRBJ1-4; d_call: .; clone_size: .; v_call: TRBV5-4; cdr3_nt: TGTGCCAGCAGTCCAGGGGTTTTGGGAACTAATGAAAAACTGTTTTTT; cdr3_aa: CASSPGVLGTNEKLFF
j_call: TRBJ1-5; d_call: TRBD1; clone_size: .; v_call: TRBV6-6; cdr3_nt: TGTGCCAGCAGTTACTGGACAGGGGGCAATCAGCCCCAGCATTTT; cdr3_aa: CASSYWTGGNQPQHF
j_call: TRBJ2-7; d_call: .; clone_size: few; v_call: TRBV6-5; cdr3_nt: TGTGCCAGCAGTTCCGCCGGGACGGATTCCTACGAGCAGTACTTC; cdr3_aa: CASSSAGTDSYEQYF
j_call: TRBJ1-2; d_call: .; clone_size: few; v_call: TRBV6-6; cdr3_nt: TGTGCCAGCACCCCCGACGCAGACTATGGCTACACCTTC; cdr3_aa: CASTPDADYGYTF
j_call: TRBJ2-2; d_call: .; clone_size: .; v_call: TRBV2; cdr3_nt: TGTGCCAGCAGTGTAAAGGGGGACGGGGGGGAGCTGTTTTTT; cdr3_aa: CASSVKGDGGELFF
j_call: TRBJ1-4; d_call: .; clone_size: .; v_call: TRBV28; cdr3_nt: TGTGCCAGCAGTTCGGTTGGAAGGCGAGAAAAACTGTTTTTT; cdr3_aa: CASSSVGRREKLFF
j_call: TRBJ2-1; d_call: TRBD2; clone_size: .; v_call: TRBV5-4; cdr3_nt: TGTGCCAGCAGCCCGGTAGCGGGGGGCAAGTACAATGAGCAGTTCTTC; cdr3_aa: CASSPVAGGKYNEQFF
j_call: TRBJ1-1; d_call: .; clone_size: .; v_call: TRBV2; cdr3_nt: TGTGCCAGCAGTGCAGACATGAACACTGAAGCTTTCTTT; cdr3_aa: CASSADMNTEAFF
j_call: TRBJ1-6; d_call: TRBD1; clone_size: few; v_call: TRBV5-1; cdr3_nt: TGCGCCAGCAGCTTCGACAGGGGAGTCTCACCCCTCCACTTT; cdr3_aa: CASSFDRGVSPLHF
j_call: TRBJ2-7; d_call: TRBD1; clone_size: .; v_call: TRBV28; cdr3_nt: TGTGCCAGCAGTTCGGAGACAGGGGGACCCTACGAGCAGTACTTC; cdr3_aa: CASSSETGGPYEQYF
j_call: TRBJ1-5; d_call: .; clone_size: .; v_call: TRBV6-5; cdr3_nt: TGTGCCAGCGACTGGGGAACTTATCAGCCCCAGCATTTT; cdr3_aa: CASDWGTYQPQHF
j_call: TRBJ1-4; d_call: TRBD1; clone_size: .; v_call: TRBV28; cdr3_nt: TGTGCCAGCAGTGTGACAGGGGGCGGGGGCCCCAATGAAAAACTGTTTTTT; cdr3_aa: CASSVTGGGGPNEKLFF
j_call: TRBJ2-5; d_call: .; clone_size: .; v_call: TRBV28; cdr3_nt: TGTGCCAGCAGTTTCGCGGCCTTTCAGTACTTC; cdr3_aa: CASSFAAFQYF
j_call: TRBJ1-5; d_call: TRBD1; clone_size: .; v_call: TRBV2; cdr3_nt: TGTGCCAGCAGTGAGTTACAGGGGGGGAGGGGACAGCCCCAGCATTTT; cdr3_aa: CASSELQGGRGQPQHF
j_call: TRBJ1-1; d_call: TRBD1; clone_size: .; v_call: TRBV28; cdr3_nt: TGTGCCAGCAGTTCCTTGGACAGGGTCCGAGACACTGAAGCTTTCTTT; cdr3_aa: CASSSLDRVRDTEAFF
j_call: TRBJ1-5; d_call: TRBD1; clone_size: .; v_call: TRBV28; cdr3_nt: TGTGCCAGCAGTACCATCGGGACAGGGGCCTTCAATCAGCCCCAGCATTTT; cdr3_aa: CASSTIGTGAFNQPQHF
j_call: TRBJ1-6; d_call: TRBD1; clone_size: .; v_call: TRBV5-1; cdr3_nt: TGCGCCAGCGCACCCACAGGGGCGAATTCACCCCTCCACTTT; cdr3_aa: CASAPTGANSPLHF
j_call: TRBJ1-4; d_call: TRBD1; clone_size: .; v_call: TRBV5-5; cdr3_nt: TGTGCCAGCAGCCTAGCAGGGGGTTTAAAACTGTTTTTT; cdr3_aa: CASSLAGGLKLFF
j_call: TRBJ2-3; d_call: .; clone_size: .; v_call: TRBV6-6; cdr3_nt: TGTGCCAGCAGTTCCCGAGCGTCTACGCAGTATTTT; cdr3_aa: CASSSRASTQYF
j_call: TRBJ1-2; d_call: .; clone_size: .; v_call: TRBV27; cdr3_nt: TGTGCCAGCAGTTTATTCCCTAGCCCTTCTGGCTACACCTTC; cdr3_aa: CASSLFPSPSGYTF
j_call: TRBJ2-3; d_call: TRBD2; clone_size: .; v_call: TRBV4-3; cdr3_nt: TGCGCCAGCAGCCTTCGCGGGGGGCGGGGAGATACGCAGTATTTT; cdr3_aa: CASSLRGGRGDTQYF
j_call: TRBJ2-7; d_call: TRBD2; clone_size: few; v_call: TRBV10-3; cdr3_nt: TGTGCCATCAGTGAGTCGGGGCTAGCGGATAACTACGAGCAGTACTTC; cdr3_aa: CAISESGLADNYEQYF
j_call: TRBJ2-7; d_call: .; clone_size: .; v_call: TRBV5-1; cdr3_nt: TGCGCCAGCAGCTTGGTTCAGGGTTACGAGCAGTACTTC; cdr3_aa: CASSLVQGYEQYF
j_call: TRBJ2-5; d_call: .; clone_size: once; v_call: TRBV4-1; cdr3_nt: TGCGCCAGCAGCCAAGATCCACCAGGGACGAGAGAGACCCAGTACTTC; cdr3_aa: CASSQDPPGTRETQYF
j_call: TRBJ2-7; d_call: .; clone_size: .; v_call: TRBV7-2; cdr3_nt: TGTGCCAGCAGCTTAGCGAGGGCGCGGTACGAGCAGTACTTC; cdr3_aa: CASSLARARYEQYF
j_call: TRBJ2-1; d_call: .; clone_size: .; v_call: TRBV5-1; cdr3_nt: TGCGCCAGCAGCTTGGTGCGGAGTAGCAGCTACAATGAGCAGTTCTTC; cdr3_aa: CASSLVRSSSYNEQFF
j_call: TRBJ2-5; d_call: TRBD2; clone_size: .; v_call: TRBV15; cdr3_nt: TGTGCCAGCGGACTAGCGGGAGCCGGTCGGCAAGAGACCCAGTACTTC; cdr3_aa: CASGLAGAGRQETQYF
j_call: TRBJ1-4; d_call: .; clone_size: .; v_call: TRBV6-5; cdr3_nt: TGTGCCAGCAGTTTGGACGGGGGACGTGAAAAACTGTTTTTT; cdr3_aa: CASSLDGGREKLFF
j_call: TRBJ2-5; d_call: .; clone_size: .; v_call: TRBV18; cdr3_nt: TGTGCCAGCTCACCAAAAGAGGAGACCCAGTACTTC; cdr3_aa: CASSPKEETQYF
j_call: TRBJ2-7; d_call: .; clone_size: .; v_call: TRBV4-3; cdr3_nt: TGCGCCAGCAGCCAAGCCCCCGGACAAACCTACGAGCAGTACTTC; cdr3_aa: CASSQAPGQTYEQYF
j_call: TRBJ2-3; d_call: TRBD2; clone_size: .; v_call: TRBV9; cdr3_nt: TGTGCCAGCAGCGTCCTAGCGGGGGTGACAGATACGCAGTATTTT; cdr3_aa: CASSVLAGVTDTQYF